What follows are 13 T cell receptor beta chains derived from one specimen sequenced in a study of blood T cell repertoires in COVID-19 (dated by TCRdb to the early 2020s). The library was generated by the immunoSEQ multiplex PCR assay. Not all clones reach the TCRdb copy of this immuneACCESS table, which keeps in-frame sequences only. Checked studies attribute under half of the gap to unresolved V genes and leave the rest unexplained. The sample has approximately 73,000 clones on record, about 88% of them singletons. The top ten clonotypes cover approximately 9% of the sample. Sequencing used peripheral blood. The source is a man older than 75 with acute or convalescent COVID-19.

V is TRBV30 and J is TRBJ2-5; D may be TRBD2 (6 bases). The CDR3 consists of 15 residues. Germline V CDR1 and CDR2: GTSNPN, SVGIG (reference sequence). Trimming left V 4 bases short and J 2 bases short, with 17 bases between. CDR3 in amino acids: CAWKRRGGSQETQYF. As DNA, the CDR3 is TGTGCCTGGAAAAGAAGGGGAGGATCGCAAGAGACCCAGTACTTC.

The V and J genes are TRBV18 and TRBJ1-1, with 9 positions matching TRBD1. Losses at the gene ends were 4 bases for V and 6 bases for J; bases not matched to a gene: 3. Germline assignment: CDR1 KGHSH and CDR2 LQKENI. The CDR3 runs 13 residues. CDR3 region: CASSRDRGSEAFF. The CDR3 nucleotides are TGTGCCAGCTCACGCGACAGGGGGTCTGAAGCTTTCTTT.

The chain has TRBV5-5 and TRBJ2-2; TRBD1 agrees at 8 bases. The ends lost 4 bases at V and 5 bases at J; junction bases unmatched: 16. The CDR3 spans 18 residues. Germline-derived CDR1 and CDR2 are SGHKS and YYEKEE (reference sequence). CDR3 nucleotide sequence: TGTGCCAGCAGCCCACTCGGACAGGGCCTGTTGGGAACCGGGGAGCTGTTTTTT. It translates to CASSPLGQGLLGTGELFF. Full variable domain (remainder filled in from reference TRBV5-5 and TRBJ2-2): DAGVTQSPTHLIKTRGQQVTLRCSPISGHKSVSWYQQVLGQGPQFIFQYYEKEERGRGNFPDRFSARQFPNYSSELNVNALLLGDSALYLCASSPLGQGLLGTGELFFGEGSRLTVL.

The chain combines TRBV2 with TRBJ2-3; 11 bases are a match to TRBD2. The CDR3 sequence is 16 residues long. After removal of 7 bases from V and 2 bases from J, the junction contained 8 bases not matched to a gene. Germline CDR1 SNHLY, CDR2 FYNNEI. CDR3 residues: CASMELAGGPTDTQYF. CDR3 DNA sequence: TGTGCCAGCATGGAGCTAGCGGGAGGCCCCACAGATACGCAGTATTTT.

The CDR3 loop reads CATSDQTESSYNEQFF. DNA for the CDR3: TGTGCCACCAGTGATCAGACTGAGAGCTCCTACAATGAGCAGTTCTTC. The J gene is TRBJ2-1, the V gene TRBV24-1; D not certain. V was trimmed by 3 bases and J by 0 bases, leaving 11 bases between them. CDR3 length: 16 amino acids. CDR1 and CDR2 (germline): KGHDR, SFDVKD.

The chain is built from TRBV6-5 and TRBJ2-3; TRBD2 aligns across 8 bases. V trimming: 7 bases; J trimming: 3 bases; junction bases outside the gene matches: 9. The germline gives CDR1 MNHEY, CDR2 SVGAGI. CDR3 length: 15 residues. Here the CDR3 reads CASTPPGGVTDTQYF. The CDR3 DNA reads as TGTGCCAGCACTCCCCCGGGGGGGGTAACAGATACGCAGTATTTT.

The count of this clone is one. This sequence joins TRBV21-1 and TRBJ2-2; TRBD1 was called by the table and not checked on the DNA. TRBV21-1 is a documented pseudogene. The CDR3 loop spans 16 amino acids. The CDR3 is CASSTTGDSNTGELFF. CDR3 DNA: TGTGCCAGCAGCACCACAGGGGACTCTAACACCGGGGAGCTGTTTTTT.

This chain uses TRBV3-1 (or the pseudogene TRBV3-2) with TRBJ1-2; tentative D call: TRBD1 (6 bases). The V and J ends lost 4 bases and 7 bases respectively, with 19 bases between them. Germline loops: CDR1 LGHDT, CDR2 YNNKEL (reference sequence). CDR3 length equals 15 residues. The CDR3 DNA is TGTGCCAGCAGCCTCTGGGTGGCGGGGGCATCTGGCTACACCTTC. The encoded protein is CASSLWVAGASGYTF.

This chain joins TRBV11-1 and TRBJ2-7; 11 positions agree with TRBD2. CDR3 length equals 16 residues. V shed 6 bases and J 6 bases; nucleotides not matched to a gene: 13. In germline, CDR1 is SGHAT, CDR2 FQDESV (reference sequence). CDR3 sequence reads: CASRPGLAVPDGEQYF. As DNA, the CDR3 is TGTGCCAGCAGGCCGGGACTAGCGGTCCCGGACGGCGAGCAGTACTTC. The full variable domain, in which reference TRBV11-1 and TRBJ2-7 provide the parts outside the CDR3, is EAEVAQSPRYKITEKSQAVAFWCDPISGHATLYWYRQILGQGPELLVQFQDESVVDDSQLPKDRFSAERLKGVDSTLKIQPAELGDSAMYLCASRPGLAVPDGEQYFGPGTRLTVT.

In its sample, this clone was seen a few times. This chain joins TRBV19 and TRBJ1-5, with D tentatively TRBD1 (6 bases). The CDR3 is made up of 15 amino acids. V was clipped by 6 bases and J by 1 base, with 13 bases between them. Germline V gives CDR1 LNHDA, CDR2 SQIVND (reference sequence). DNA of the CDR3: TGTGCCAGTAGAAACGGACAGTCGAGCAATCAGCCCCAGCATTTT. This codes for CASRNGQSSNQPQHF.

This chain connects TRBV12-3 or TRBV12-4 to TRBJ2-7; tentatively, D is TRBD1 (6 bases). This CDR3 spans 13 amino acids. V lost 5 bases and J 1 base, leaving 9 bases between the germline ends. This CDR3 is CASSLGHSYEQYF. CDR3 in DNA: TGTGCCAGCAGTCTGGGACATTCCTACGAGCAGTACTTC.

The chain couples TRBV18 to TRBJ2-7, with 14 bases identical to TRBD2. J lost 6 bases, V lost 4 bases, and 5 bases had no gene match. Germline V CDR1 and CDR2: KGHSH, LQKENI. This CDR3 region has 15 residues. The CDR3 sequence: CASSLGTSGRGEQYF. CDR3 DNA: TGTGCCAGCTCACTAGGGACTAGCGGGAGAGGCGAGCAGTACTTC.

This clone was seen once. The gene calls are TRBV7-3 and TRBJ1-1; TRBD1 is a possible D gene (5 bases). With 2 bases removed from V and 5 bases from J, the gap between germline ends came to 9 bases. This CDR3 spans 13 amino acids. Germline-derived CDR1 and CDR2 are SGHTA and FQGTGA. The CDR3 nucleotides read TGTGCCAGCAGCTTATGGGAGGGGACTGAAGCTTTCTTT. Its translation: CASSLWEGTEAFF.